These 23 T cell receptor beta chains share one sample of origin, sequenced in a study of T-cell reconstitution after alpha-beta-depleted transplantation in children. Researchers prepared the TCRbeta library using unique molecular identifiers, the study reports. TCRdb reprocessed the PCR reads via MiXCR and lists one record per CDR3 protein. Of under 450,000 distinct CDR3 sequences in the sample, about a sixth were seen once. The material sequenced was PBMCs, mostly from graft donor cells, taken 360 days after TCRalphabeta/CD19-depleted stem cell transplant. Receptor source: a boy under two years old who had a stem cell transplant for Wiskott-Aldrich syndrome, so the T cells may come from the graft donor.

V usage is TRBV6-5 and J usage is TRBJ1-3; no firm D call. V was trimmed by 2 bases and J by 0 bases, leaving 5 bases between them. Per germline, CDR1 MNHEY and CDR2 SVGAGI. This CDR3 spans 14 amino acids. The chain's CDR3 is CASSYGVSGNTIYF. For the CDR3, the DNA is TGTGCCAGCAGTTACGGGGTCTCTGGAAACACCATATATTTT.

This clonotype was detected a few times. This sequence joins TRBV18 and TRBJ1-1; no clear D. The length of the CDR3 is 15 residues. The germline V and J ends were trimmed by 2 bases and 9 bases, with 19 bases remaining between them. The V gene's germline CDR1 is KGHSH and CDR2 LQKENI. DNA of the CDR3: TGTGCCAGCTCACCAAAAACCCAACAGTACCAACAAGCTTTCTTT. Translating gives CASSPKTQQYQQAFF.

The chain uses TRBV7-9 and TRBJ2-1, with D perhaps TRBD1 or TRBD2 (5 bases each). The CDR3 is made up of 15 amino acids. Trimming took off 5 bases at V and 5 bases at J, with 16 bases between the two ends. CDR1 is SEHNR, CDR2 FQNEAQ, per germline (reference sequence). For the CDR3, the DNA is TGTGCCAGCAGCCTCAGGGAAGCCGGGAACAATGAGCAGTTCTTC. It translates to CASSLREAGNNEQFF.

This clonotype was seen at least ten times. The rearrangement joins TRBV14 to TRBJ2-1; D call uncertain. CDR3 length: 19 residues. Trimming removed 0 bases from V and 0 bases from J, with 18 bases in between. Germline V gene lookup returns CDR1 SGHDN and CDR2 FVKESK. CDR3 in DNA: TGTGCCAGCAGCCAAGATATGTGGGCAGGCCCTAGCTCCTACAATGAGCAGTTCTTC. Translating gives CASSQDMWAGPSSYNEQFF.

This clonotype appeared a few times. CDR3 DNA: TGTGCCAGCAGCTTCCAGCCCGCCGGGACAGGGTCCCACGAGCAGTACTTC. Its translation is CASSFQPAGTGSHEQYF. This chain connects TRBV7-9 to TRBJ2-7; 9 bases align to TRBD1. The J segment lost 5 bases and the V segment lost 3 bases, leaving 14 bases of the junction unmatched. The CDR3 has 17 amino acids. CDR1 and CDR2 (germline): SEHNR, FQNEAQ (reference sequence).

This clonotype turned up a few times. The chain employs TRBV7-9 and TRBJ2-1; a possible D gene is TRBD2 (6 bases). Trimming shortened V by 5 bases and J by 6 bases, and 17 bases separated the two germline ends. This CDR3 is 15 amino acids long. Looked up from germline, CDR1 is SEHNR and CDR2 is FQNEAQ (reference sequence). The chain's CDR3 is CASSLLARPGNEQFF. The CDR3 bases are TGTGCCAGCAGCCTTCTAGCGAGGCCGGGCAATGAGCAGTTCTTC.

This clonotype was counted a few times. The V gene is TRBV5-5, the J gene TRBJ2-5; D is possibly TRBD1 (6 bases). Germline V gene data show CDR1 as SGHKS and CDR2 as YYEKEE (reference sequence). The CDR3 length is 14 residues. V lost 0 bases and J lost 3, with 9 bases in between. In DNA form, the CDR3 reads TGTGCCAGCAGCTTGGGGACAGTTAAAGAGACCCAGTACTTC. Translation gives CASSLGTVKETQYF.

This clonotype occurred a few times. The J gene is TRBJ1-6, the V gene TRBV11-2; D uncertain. V dropped 5 bases and J dropped 8 bases, with 10 bases sitting between them. The CDR3 is made up of 13 amino acids. The germline V gene has CDR1 SGHAT and CDR2 FQNNGV. CDR3 residues: CASSLSMDSPLHF. For the CDR3, the DNA is TGTGCCAGCAGCCTTTCAATGGATTCACCCCTCCACTTT.

At least ten counts were recorded for this clonotype. J is TRBJ2-1 and V is TRBV12-3 or TRBV12-4, with 8 bases that match TRBD2. CDR3 length: 14 residues. Germline trimming cut 2 bases from V and 9 bases from J; bases unmatched to any gene: 6. The CDR3 spells CASSLSTSGGEQFF. CDR3 coding DNA: TGTGCCAGCAGTTTATCGACCAGCGGGGGTGAGCAGTTCTTC.

This clonotype was detected only a few times. The rearrangement uses TRBV7-9 and TRBJ2-7, with D perhaps matching TRBD1 (6 bases). The CDR3 runs to 12 residues. V lost 7 bases to trimming and J lost 5 bases, with 12 bases between them. The germline V gene has CDR1 SEHNR and CDR2 FQNEAQ (reference sequence). CDR3 protein: CASKETGNEQYF. CDR3 DNA sequence: TGTGCCAGCAAGGAGACAGGCAACGAGCAGTACTTC.

This clonotype was counted a few times. The chain combines TRBV6-1 with TRBJ2-7; no clear D gene. The CDR3 totals 15 residues. Germline V CDR1 and CDR2: MNHNS, SASEGT. The V end lost 6 bases, the J end lost 0 bases, and 15 bases lay between the germline ends. CDR3 in amino acids: CASRPPIKSSYEQYF. The CDR3 region has the DNA TGTGCCAGCAGACCCCCCATAAAAAGCTCCTACGAGCAGTACTTC.

The V gene is TRBV12-3 or TRBV12-4, the J gene TRBJ2-3, with D possibly TRBD1 on 6 matching bases. The CDR3 sequence is 15 residues long. The germline V and J ends were trimmed by 3 bases and 0 bases, with 10 bases remaining between them. For the CDR3, the DNA is TGTGCCAGCAGTTTCGCAGGGGAAAGCACAGATACGCAGTATTTT. Translated: CASSFAGESTDTQYF.

This clonotype was observed a few times. The chain combines TRBV29-1 with TRBJ2-3; weak D call: TRBD1 (6 bases). V lost 6 bases, J lost 8 bases, and 12 bases lay in between. The CDR3 sequence is 11 residues long. The V gene's germline CDR1 is SQVTM and CDR2 ANQGSEA. CDR3 in amino acids: CSVVNRVTQYF. The CDR3 coding sequence is TGCAGCGTGGTCAACAGGGTTACGCAGTATTTT.

In this sample, this clonotype turned up a few times. The chain joins TRBV10-2 to TRBJ2-3; TRBD2 is a possible D gene (7 bases). The CDR3 spans 10 residues. Looked up from germline, CDR1 is WSHSY and CDR2 is SAAADI. This CDR3 is CPVGEGAQYF. The DNA of the CDR3 is TGCCCCGTCGGGGAGGGGGCGCAGTATTTT.

This clonotype has more than one count but fewer than ten. The chain couples TRBV6-5 to TRBJ1-6, with D perhaps TRBD1 (5 bases). V gave up 0 bases and J gave up 4 bases, with 10 bases separating them. The CDR3 extends over 16 amino acids. Germline V gives CDR1 MNHEY, CDR2 SVGAGI. This CDR3 is CASSYSRGRYNSPLHF. The DNA of the CDR3 is TGTGCCAGCAGTTACTCAAGGGGTAGATATAATTCACCCCTCCACTTT.

This clonotype was seen a few times. The chain employs TRBV4-1 and TRBJ2-5; 7 nucleotides align to TRBD2. Trimming at V came to 0 bases and at J to 5 bases, leaving 18 bases not matched to a gene. Germline CDR1 MGHRA, CDR2 YSYEKL. The CDR3 runs 19 residues. The CDR3: CASSQEGRREGWYSETQYF. CDR3 coding DNA: TGCGCCAGCAGCCAAGAGGGGCGTAGGGAGGGATGGTACAGCGAGACCCAGTACTTC.

This clonotype was seen a few times. The CDR3 here is CATSESGFFYNEQFF. The CDR3 DNA follows: TGTGCCACCAGTGAATCCGGGTTCTTTTACAATGAGCAGTTCTTC. The rearrangement joins TRBV24-1 to TRBJ2-1; D is unresolved. The CDR3 sequence is 15 residues long. CDR1 is KGHDR, CDR2 SFDVKD, per germline. V was cut by 4 bases and J by 4 bases, with 13 bases left in between.

This clonotype was observed many times. The chain is built from TRBV12-3 or TRBV12-4 and TRBJ2-2; D assignment may be TRBD1 or TRBD2 (6 bases each). Trimming removed 5 bases at V and 2 bases at J, with 18 bases between. This CDR3 is built from 17 residues. CDR3 sequence (DNA): TGTGCCAGCAGTCCACTCCGGGGGCCCCTAAACACCGGGGAGCTGTTTTTT. Its translation is CASSPLRGPLNTGELFF.

This clonotype showed up many times. The chain carries TRBV12-3 or TRBV12-4 and TRBJ2-7; D could derive from TRBD1 or TRBD2 (6 bases each). V was shortened by 2 bases and J by 6 bases, with 14 bases between the two germline ends. There are 14 residues in the CDR3. The chain's CDR3 is CASSLIVRGGEQYF. The CDR3 region has the DNA TGTGCCAGCAGTTTAATTGTCAGGGGAGGCGAGCAGTACTTC.

This clonotype was counted a few times. The chain combines TRBV4-1 with TRBJ2-4; D remains unclear. This CDR3 is built from 15 residues. The germline V and J ends were trimmed by 0 bases and 0 bases, with 6 bases remaining between them. CDR1 and CDR2 from the germline V gene are MGHRA and YSYEKL. The chain's CDR3 is CASSQDPRAKNIQYF. In DNA form, the CDR3 reads TGCGCCAGCAGCCAAGACCCCCGAGCCAAAAACATTCAGTACTTC.

The V and J genes are TRBV7-2 and TRBJ2-3; 7 bases fit TRBD1. This CDR3 spans 15 amino acids. J gave up 5 bases and V 5 bases, and 10 bases lay outside the gene matches. Germline-derived CDR1 and CDR2 are SGHTA and FQGNSA. Written as DNA, the CDR3 is TGTGCCAGCAGCCCCCGATTGACAGGGAGAGATACGCAGTATTTT. This sequence encodes CASSPRLTGRDTQYF.

The chain employs TRBV5-1 and TRBJ2-3, with 7 nucleotides matching TRBD2. The CDR3 extends over 16 amino acids. CDR1 and CDR2 (germline): SGHRS, YFSETQ. V lost 4 bases and J lost 2; bases outside the gene matches: 10. The CDR3 sequence is CASSARGTRDTDTQYF. The CDR3 DNA sequence: TGCGCCAGCAGCGCGCGGGGGACCCGGGACACAGATACGCAGTATTTT.

This rearrangement joins TRBV29-1 to TRBJ1-1; D is undetermined. The germline V gene encodes CDR1 SQVTM and CDR2 ANQGSEA. CDR3 length equals 13 residues. The V end was cut by 1 base, the J end by 0 bases, with 6 bases between. CDR3 sequence reads: CSVEAGVNTEAFF. CDR3 DNA: TGCAGCGTTGAAGCCGGGGTGAACACTGAAGCTTTCTTT.